This entry describes one T cell receptor (beta chain). This entry is derived from a study of blood T cell repertoires in COVID-19. Repertoires were generated with immunoSEQ multiplex PCR, while TCRdb's copy carries only in-frame clones and drops some. The sample yields approximately 250,000 clones, around 89% seen once. Germline loops: CDR1 SEHNR, CDR2 FQNEAQ (reference sequence). After removal of 5 bases from V and 4 bases from J, the junction contained 8 bases not matched to a gene. This CDR3 has 15 residues. Specimen: PBMCs or T cells enriched from blood (not recorded which). This TCR was recovered from a woman in her 40s with acute COVID-19. The chain couples TRBV7-9 to TRBJ1-1, with 9 bases matching TRBD1. The CDR3 is CASSITGGPGTEAFF. The CDR3 nucleotides are TGTGCCAGCAGCATAACAGGGGGCCCCGGCACTGAAGCTTTCTTT.